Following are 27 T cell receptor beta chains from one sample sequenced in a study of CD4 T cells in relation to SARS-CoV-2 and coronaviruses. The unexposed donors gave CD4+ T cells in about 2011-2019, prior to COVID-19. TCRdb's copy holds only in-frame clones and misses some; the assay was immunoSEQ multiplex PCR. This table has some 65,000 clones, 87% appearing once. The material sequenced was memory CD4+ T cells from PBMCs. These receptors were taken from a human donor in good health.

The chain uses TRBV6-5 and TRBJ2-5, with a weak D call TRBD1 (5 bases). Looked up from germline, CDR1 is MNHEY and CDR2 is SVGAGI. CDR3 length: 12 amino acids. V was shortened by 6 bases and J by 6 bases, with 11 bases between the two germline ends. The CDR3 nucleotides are TGTGCCAGCAGGCAGGGTTCGCAGACCCAGTACTTC. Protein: CASRQGSQTQYF.

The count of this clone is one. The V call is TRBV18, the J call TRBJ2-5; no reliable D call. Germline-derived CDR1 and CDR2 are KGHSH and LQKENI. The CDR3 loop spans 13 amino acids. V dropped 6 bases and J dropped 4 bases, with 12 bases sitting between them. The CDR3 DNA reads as TGTGCCAGCTCCCGCTCCGTGGGAGAGACCCAGTACTTC. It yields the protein CASSRSVGETQYF.

CDR3 protein: CASSQTATGNTIYF. The CDR3 nucleotides are TGTGCCAGTAGCCAGACAGCTACTGGAAACACCATATATTTT. J is TRBJ1-3 and V is TRBV19; maybe TRBD1 (5 bases). CDR1 is LNHDA, CDR2 SQIVND, per germline (reference sequence). The CDR3 spans 14 residues. The V end was cut by 6 bases, the J end by 2 bases, with 11 bases between.

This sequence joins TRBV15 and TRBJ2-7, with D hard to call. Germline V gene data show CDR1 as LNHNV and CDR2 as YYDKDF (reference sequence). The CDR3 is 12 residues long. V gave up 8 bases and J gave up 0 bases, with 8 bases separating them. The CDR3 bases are TGTGCCACCTCATTCTACTCCTACGAGCAGTACTTC. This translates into CATSFYSYEQYF.

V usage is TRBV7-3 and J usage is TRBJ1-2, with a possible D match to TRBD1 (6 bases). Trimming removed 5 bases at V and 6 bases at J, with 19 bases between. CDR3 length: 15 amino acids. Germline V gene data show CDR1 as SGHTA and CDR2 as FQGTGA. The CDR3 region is CASSEAGARRHGYTF. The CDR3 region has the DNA TGTGCCAGCAGCGAGGCGGGGGCGCGGCGGCATGGCTACACCTTC.

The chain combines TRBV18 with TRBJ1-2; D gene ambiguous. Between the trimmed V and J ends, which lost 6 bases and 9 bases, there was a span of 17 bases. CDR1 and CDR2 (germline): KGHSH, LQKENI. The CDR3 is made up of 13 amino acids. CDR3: CASSLRGEDSYTF. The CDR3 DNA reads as TGTGCCAGCTCCCTTCGCGGCGAAGATAGCTACACCTTC.

This CDR3 is CSVVGTGGPNEKLFF. CDR3 bases: TGCAGCGTTGTTGGGACAGGGGGCCCTAATGAAAAACTGTTTTTT. The V gene is TRBV29-1, the J gene TRBJ1-4, with 12 bases fitting TRBD1. The CDR3 covers 15 residues. Germline V gene data show CDR1 as SQVTM and CDR2 as ANQGSEA. J was trimmed by 3 bases and V by 4 bases; bases with no gene match: 3.

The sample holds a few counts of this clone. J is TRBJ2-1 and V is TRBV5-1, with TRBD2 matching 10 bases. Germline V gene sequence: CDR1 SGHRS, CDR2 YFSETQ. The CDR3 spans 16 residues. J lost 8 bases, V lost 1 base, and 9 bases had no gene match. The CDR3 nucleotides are TGCGCCAGCAGCTTGATAGCTAGCGGGAGTGGGGATGAGCAGTTCTTC. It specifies CASSLIASGSGDEQFF.

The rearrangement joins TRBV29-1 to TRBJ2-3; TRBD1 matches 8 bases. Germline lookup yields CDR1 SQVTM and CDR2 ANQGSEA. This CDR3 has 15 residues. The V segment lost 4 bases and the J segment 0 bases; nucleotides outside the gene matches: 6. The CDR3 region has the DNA TGCAGCGTTGGGGAGACAGGGGTGAGCACAGATACGCAGTATTTT. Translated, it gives CSVGETGVSTDTQYF.

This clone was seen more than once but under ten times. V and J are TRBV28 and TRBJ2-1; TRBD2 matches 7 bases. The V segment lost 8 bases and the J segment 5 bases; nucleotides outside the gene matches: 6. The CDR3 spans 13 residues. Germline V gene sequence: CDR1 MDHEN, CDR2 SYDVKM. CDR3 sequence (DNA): TGTGCCAGCCGCGGCCGGGGGGACAATGAGCAGTTCTTC. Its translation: CASRGRGDNEQFF.

The CDR3 region is CASSSYNQPGYTF. CDR3 DNA: TGTGCCAGCAGTTCGTACAACCAGCCAGGCTACACCTTC. The genes are TRBV12-3 or TRBV12-4 and TRBJ1-2; D call uncertain. This CDR3 region has 13 residues. V gave up 4 bases and J gave up 8 bases, with 14 bases separating them.

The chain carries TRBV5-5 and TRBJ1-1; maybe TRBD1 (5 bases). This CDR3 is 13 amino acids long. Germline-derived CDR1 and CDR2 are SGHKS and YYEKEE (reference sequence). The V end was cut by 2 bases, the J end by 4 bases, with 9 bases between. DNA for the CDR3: TGTGCCAGCAGCTTTGGGGGGGGCACTGAAGCTTTCTTT. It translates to CASSFGGGTEAFF.

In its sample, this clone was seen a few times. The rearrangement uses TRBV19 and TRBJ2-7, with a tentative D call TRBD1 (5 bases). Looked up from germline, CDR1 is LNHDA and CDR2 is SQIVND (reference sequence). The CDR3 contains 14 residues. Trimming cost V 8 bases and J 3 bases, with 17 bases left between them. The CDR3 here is CASSSIGDSYEQYF. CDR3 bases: TGTGCCAGTTCCTCCATCGGTGACAGCTACGAGCAGTACTTC.

The chain's CDR3 is CAISESGGGVSYEQYF. The CDR3 nucleotides are TGTGCCATCAGTGAGTCGGGCGGGGGCGTCTCCTACGAGCAGTACTTC. The chain links TRBV10-3 to TRBJ2-7; D is possibly TRBD2 (7 bases). The CDR3 sequence is 16 residues long. In germline, CDR1 is ENHRY, CDR2 SYGVKD. Trimming took 0 bases from V and 0 from J, leaving 12 bases between them.

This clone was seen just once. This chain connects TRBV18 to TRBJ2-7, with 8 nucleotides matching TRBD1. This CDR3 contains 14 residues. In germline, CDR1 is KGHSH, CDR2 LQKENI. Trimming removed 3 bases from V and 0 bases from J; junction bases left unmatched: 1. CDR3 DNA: TGTGCCAGCTCACCGGGACAGGACTCCTACGAGCAGTACTTC. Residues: CASSPGQDSYEQYF.

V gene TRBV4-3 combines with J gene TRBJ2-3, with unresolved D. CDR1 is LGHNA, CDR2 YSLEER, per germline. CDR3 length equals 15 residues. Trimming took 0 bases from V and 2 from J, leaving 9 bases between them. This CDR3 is CASSQEEQPTDTQYF. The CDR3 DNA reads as TGCGCCAGCAGCCAAGAGGAACAGCCCACAGATACGCAGTATTTT.

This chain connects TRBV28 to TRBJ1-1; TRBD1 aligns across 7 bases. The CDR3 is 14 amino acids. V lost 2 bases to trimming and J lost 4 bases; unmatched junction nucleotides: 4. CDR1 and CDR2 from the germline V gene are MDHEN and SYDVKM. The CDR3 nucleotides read TGTGCCAGCAGTTTACTGACAGGGCCCACTGAAGCTTTCTTT. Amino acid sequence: CASSLLTGPTEAFF.

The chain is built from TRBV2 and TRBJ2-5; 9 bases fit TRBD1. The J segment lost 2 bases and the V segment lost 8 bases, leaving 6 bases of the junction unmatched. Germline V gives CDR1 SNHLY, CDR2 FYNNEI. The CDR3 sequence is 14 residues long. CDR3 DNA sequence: TGTGCCAGCCAGCGGGACAGGGTTCAAGAGACCCAGTACTTC. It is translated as CASQRDRVQETQYF. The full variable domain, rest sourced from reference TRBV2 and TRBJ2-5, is EPEVTQTPSHQVTQMGQEVILRCVPISNHLYFYWYRQILGQKVEFLVSFYNNEISEKSEIFDDQFSVERPDGSNFTLKIRSTKLEDSAMYFCASQRDRVQETQYFGPGTRLLVL.

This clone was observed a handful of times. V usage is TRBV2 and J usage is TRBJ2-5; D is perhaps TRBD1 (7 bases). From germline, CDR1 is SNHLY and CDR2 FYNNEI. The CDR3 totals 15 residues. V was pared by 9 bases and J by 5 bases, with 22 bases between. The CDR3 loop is CASHRTGVAGETQYF. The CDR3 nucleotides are TGTGCCAGTCATCGTACAGGGGTTGCGGGGGAGACCCAGTACTTC.

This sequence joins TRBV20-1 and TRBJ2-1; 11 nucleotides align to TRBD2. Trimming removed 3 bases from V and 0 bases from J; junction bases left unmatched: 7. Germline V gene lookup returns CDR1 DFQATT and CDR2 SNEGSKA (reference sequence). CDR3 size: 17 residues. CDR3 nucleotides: TGCAGTGCTAGTAGCGGGGGGGCCGCGAGCTCCTACAATGAGCAGTTCTTC. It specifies CSASSGGAASSYNEQFF.

The CDR3 DNA reads as TGTGCCAGCAGCCCCGGGACAGGGGGCCGGAAGAGCACAGATACGCAGTATTTT. It specifies CASSPGTGGRKSTDTQYF. This chain joins TRBV7-2 and TRBJ2-3; TRBD1 matches at 12 bases. Germline assignment: CDR1 SGHTA and CDR2 FQGNSA. This CDR3 has 18 amino acids. V lost 5 bases to trimming and J lost 0 bases; unmatched junction nucleotides: 9.

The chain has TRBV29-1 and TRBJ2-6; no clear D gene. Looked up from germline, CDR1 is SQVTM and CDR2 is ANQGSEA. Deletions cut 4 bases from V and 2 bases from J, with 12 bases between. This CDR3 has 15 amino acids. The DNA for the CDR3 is TGCAGCGTTGTACCGAAGGAAGCTGGGGCCAACGTCCTGACTTTC. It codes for CSVVPKEAGANVLTF.

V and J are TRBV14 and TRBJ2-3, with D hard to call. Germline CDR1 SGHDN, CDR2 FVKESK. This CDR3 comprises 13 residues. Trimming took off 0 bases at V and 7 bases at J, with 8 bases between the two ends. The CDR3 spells CASSQDRLNTQYF. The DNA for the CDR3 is TGTGCCAGCAGCCAAGATCGGCTTAATACGCAGTATTTT. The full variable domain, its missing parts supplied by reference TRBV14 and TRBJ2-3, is EAGVTQFPSHSVIEKGQTVTLRCDPISGHDNLYWYRRVMGKEIKFLLHFVKESKQDESGMPNNRFLAERTGGTYSTLKVQPAELEDSGVYFCASSQDRLNTQYFGPGTRLTVL.

The CDR3 sequence is CASSFTGEDTQYF. CDR3 coding DNA: TGCGCCAGCAGCTTCACAGGGGAAGATACGCAGTATTTT. The rearrangement uses TRBV5-1 and TRBJ2-3; 7 bases line up with TRBD1. CDR3 size: 13 residues. The germline CDR1 and CDR2 sequences are SGHRS and YFSETQ. J lost 5 bases, V lost 2 bases, and 2 bases had no gene match.

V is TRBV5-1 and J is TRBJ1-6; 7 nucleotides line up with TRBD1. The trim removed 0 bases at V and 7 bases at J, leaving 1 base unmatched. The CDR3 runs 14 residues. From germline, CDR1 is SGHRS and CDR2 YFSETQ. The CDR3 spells CASSLGRGNSPLHF. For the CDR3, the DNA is TGCGCCAGCAGCTTGGGCAGGGGGAATTCACCCCTCCACTTT.

CDR3 bases: TGTGCCAGCAGCTCAGGGGTTGCAACTAATGAAAAACTGTTTTTT. Its translation is CASSSGVATNEKLFF. The V gene is TRBV7-6, the J gene TRBJ1-4; TRBD1 might be the D (6 bases). The CDR3 contains 15 residues. Germline lookup yields CDR1 SGHVS and CDR2 FNYEAQ. V shed 4 bases and J shed 0 bases, with 9 bases lying between them.

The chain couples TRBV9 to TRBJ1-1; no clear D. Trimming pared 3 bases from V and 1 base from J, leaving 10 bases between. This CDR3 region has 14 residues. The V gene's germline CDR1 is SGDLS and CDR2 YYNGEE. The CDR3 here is CASSGLSRNTEAFF. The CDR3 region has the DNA TGTGCCAGCAGCGGACTCTCTAGGAACACTGAAGCTTTCTTT.